This T cell receptor (beta chain) was obtained from a study of T cell responses to AZD1222 COVID-19 vaccine. With 4 bases removed from V and 6 bases from J, the gap between germline ends came to 21 bases. The CDR3 loop spans 16 amino acids. CDR1 and CDR2 (germline): LGHNA, YNFKEQ. Repertoires were generated with immunoSEQ multiplex PCR, while TCRdb's copy carries only in-frame clones and drops some. The sample lists some 130,000 clones, roughly 87% occurring once. The V and J genes are TRBV4-2 and TRBJ1-1, with TRBD1 as a possible D gene (5 bases). The TCR was taken from an adult who received the AZD1222 COVID-19 vaccine. Sequenced here: peripheral blood, sampled 28 days after the second AZD1222 dose. The CDR3 region is CASSPPPRQGIAEAFF. In nucleotides, the CDR3 is TGTGCCAGCAGCCCTCCCCCCCGGCAGGGCATCGCTGAAGCTTTCTTT.